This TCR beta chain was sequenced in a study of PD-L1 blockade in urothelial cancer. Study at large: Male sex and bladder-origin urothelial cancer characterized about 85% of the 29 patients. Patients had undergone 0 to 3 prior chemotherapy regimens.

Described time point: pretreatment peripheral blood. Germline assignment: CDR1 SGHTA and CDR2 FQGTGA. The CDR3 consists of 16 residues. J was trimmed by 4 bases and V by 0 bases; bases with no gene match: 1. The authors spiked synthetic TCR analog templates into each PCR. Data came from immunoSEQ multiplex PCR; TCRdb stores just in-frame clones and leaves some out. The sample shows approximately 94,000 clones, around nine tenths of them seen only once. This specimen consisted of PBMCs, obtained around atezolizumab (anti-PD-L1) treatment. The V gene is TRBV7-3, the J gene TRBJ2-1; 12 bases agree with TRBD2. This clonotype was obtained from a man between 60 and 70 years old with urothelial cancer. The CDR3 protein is CASSLTGLAGYNEQFF. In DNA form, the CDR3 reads TGTGCCAGCAGCTTAACCGGACTAGCGGGGTACAATGAGCAGTTCTTC. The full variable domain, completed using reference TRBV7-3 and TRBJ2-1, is GAGVSQTPSNKVTEKGKYVELRCDPISGHTALYWYRQSLGQGPEFLIYFQGTGAADDSGLPNDRFFAVRPEGSVSTLKIQRTERGDSAVYLCASSLTGLAGYNEQFFGPGTRLTVL.